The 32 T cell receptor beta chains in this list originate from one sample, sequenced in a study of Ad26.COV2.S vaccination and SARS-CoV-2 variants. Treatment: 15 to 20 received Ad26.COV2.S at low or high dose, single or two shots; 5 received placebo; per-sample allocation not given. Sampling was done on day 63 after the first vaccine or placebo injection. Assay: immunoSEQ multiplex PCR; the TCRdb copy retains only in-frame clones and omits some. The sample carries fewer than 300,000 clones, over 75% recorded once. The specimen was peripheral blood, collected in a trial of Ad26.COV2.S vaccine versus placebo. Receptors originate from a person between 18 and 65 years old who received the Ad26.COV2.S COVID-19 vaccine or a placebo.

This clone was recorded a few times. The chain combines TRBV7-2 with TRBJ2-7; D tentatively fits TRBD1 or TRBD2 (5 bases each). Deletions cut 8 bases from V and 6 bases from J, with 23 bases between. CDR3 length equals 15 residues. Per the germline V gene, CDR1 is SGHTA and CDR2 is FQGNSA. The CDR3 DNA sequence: TGTGCCAGCGTTCCTTCCGGGACCAGGCCGTCCGAGCAGTACTTC. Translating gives CASVPSGTRPSEQYF.

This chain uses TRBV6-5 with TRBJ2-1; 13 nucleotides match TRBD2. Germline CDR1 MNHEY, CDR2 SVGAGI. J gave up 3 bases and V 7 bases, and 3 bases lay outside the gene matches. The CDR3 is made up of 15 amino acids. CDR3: CASKLAGGVYNEQFF. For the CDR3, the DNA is TGTGCCAGCAAACTAGCGGGGGGGGTCTACAATGAGCAGTTCTTC.

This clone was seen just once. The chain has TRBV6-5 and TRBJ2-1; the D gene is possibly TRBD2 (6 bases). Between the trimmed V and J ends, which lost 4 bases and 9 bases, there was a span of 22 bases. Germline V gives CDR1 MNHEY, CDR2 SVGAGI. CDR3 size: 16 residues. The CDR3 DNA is TGTGCCAGCAGTTCCACCCCCTACAGCCCCGGGAGTGAGCAGTTCTTC. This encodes CASSSTPYSPGSEQFF.

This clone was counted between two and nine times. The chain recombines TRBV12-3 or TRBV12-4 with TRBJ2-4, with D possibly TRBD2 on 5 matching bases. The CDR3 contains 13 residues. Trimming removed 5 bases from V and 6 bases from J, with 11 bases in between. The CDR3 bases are TGTGCCAGCAGTCGGGTTGCGGGAAACATTCAGTACTTC. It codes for CASSRVAGNIQYF.

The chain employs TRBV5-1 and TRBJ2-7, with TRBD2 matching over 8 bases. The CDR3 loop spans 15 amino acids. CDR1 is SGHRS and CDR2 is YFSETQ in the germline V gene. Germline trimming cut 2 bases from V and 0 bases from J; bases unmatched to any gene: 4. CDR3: CASSLRLASSYEQYF. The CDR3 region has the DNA TGCGCCAGCAGCTTACGACTAGCGAGCTCCTACGAGCAGTACTTC.

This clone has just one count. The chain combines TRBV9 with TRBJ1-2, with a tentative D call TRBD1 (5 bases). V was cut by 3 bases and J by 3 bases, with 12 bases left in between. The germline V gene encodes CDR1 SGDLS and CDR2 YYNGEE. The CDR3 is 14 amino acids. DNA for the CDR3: TGTGCCAGCAGCGGGCCCAGGGCCTACTATGGCTACACCTTC. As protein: CASSGPRAYYGYTF.

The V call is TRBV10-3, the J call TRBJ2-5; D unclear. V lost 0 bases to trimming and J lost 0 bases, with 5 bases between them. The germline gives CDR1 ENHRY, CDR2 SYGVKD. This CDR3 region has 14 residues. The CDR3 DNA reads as TGTGCCATCAGTGAGTCACGGAACCAAGAGACCCAGTACTTC. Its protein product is CAISESRNQETQYF.

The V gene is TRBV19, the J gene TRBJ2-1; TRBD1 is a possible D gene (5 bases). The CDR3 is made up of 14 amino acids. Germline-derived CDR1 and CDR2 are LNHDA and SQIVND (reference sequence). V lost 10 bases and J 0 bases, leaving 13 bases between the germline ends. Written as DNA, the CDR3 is TGTGCCACTAAAGACAGTAGCTCCTACAATGAGCAGTTCTTC. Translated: CATKDSSSYNEQFF.

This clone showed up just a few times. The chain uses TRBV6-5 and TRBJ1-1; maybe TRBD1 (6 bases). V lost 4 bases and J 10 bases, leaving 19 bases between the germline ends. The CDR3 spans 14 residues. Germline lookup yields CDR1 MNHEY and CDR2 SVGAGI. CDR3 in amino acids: CASSLGGLRSVAFF. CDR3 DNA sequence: TGTGCCAGCAGTTTGGGGGGCCTCCGGAGTGTAGCTTTCTTT.

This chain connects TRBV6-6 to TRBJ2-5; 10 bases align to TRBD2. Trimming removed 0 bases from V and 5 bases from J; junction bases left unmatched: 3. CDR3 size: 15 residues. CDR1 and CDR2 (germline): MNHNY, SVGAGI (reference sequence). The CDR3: CASSYSRTSGETQYF. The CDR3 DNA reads TGTGCCAGCAGTTACTCCCGGACTAGCGGTGAGACCCAGTACTTC.

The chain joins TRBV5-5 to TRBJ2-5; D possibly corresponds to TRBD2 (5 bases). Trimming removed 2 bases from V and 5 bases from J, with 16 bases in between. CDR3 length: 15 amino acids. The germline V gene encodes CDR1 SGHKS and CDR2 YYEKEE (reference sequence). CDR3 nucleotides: TGTGCCAGCAGCTTTTTTTCCGGGGAAGGGGAGACCCAGTACTTC. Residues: CASSFFSGEGETQYF.

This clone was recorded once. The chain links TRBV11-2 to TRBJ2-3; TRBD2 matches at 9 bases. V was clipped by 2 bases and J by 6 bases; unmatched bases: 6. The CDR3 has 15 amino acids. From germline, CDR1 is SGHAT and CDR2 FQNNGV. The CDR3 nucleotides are TGTGCCAGCAGCTTATTCGCGGGGGGGAGGGATACGCAGTATTTT. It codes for CASSLFAGGRDTQYF.

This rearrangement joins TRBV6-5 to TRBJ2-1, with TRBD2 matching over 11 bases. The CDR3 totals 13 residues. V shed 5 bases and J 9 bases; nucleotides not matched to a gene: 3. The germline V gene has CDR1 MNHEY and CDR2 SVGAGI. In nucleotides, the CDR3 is TGTGCCAGCAGTCCTGGGACTAGCGGTGAGCAGTTCTTC. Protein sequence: CASSPGTSGEQFF.

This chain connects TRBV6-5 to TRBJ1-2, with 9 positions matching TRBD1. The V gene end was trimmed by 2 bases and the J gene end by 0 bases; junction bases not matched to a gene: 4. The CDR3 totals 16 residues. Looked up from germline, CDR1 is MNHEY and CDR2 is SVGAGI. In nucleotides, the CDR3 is TGTGCCAGCAGTTACGCCGGGACAGGGACTAACTATGGCTACACCTTC. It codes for CASSYAGTGTNYGYTF.

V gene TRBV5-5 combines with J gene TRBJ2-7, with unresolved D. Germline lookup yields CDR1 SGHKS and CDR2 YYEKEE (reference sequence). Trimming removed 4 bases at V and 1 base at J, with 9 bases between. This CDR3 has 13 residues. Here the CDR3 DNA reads TGTGCCAGCAGCCCCTTTCCGTCCTACGAGCAGTACTTC. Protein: CASSPFPSYEQYF.

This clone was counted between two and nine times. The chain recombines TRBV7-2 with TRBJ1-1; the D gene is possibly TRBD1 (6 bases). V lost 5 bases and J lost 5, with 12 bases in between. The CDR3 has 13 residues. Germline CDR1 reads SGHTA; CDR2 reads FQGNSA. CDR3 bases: TGTGCCAGCAGCACCAGGGGAGGGACTGAAGCTTTCTTT. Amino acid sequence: CASSTRGGTEAFF.

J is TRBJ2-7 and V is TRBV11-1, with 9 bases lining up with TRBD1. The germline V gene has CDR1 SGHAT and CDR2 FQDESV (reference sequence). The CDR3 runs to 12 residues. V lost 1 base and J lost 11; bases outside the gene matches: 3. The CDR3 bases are TGTGCCAGCAGCTTAGGCCGGGACAGGGAGTACTTC. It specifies CASSLGRDREYF. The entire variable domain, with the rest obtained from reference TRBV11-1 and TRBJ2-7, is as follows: EAEVAQSPRYKITEKSQAVAFWCDPISGHATLYWYRQILGQGPELLVQFQDESVVDDSQLPKDRFSAERLKGVDSTLKIQPAELGDSAMYLCASSLGRDREYFGPGTRLTVT.

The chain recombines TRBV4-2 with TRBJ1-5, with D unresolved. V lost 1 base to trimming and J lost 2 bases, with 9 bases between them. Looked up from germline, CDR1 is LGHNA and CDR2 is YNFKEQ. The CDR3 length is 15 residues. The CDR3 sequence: CASSQAAVGNQPQHF. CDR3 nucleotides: TGTGCCAGCAGCCAAGCCGCAGTCGGCAATCAGCCCCAGCATTTT.

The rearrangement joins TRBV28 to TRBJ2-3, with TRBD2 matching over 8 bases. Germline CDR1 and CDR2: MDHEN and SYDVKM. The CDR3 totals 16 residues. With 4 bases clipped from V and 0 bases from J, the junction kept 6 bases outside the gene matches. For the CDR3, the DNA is TGTGCCAGCAGTTCTAGCGGGCCACCTAGCACAGATACGCAGTATTTT. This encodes CASSSSGPPSTDTQYF.

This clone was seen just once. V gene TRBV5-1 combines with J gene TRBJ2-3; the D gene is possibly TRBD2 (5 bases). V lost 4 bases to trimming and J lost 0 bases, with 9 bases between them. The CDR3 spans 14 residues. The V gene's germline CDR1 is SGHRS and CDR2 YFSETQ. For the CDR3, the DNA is TGCGCCAGCAGCCTACTAGTAAGCACAGATACGCAGTATTTT. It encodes CASSLLVSTDTQYF. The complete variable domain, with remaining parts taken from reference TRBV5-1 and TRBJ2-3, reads KAGVTQTPRYLIKTRGQQVTLSCSPISGHRSVSWYQQTPGQGLQFLFEYFSETQRNKGNFPGRFSGRQFSNSRSEMNVSTLELGDSALYLCASSLLVSTDTQYFGPGTRLTVL.

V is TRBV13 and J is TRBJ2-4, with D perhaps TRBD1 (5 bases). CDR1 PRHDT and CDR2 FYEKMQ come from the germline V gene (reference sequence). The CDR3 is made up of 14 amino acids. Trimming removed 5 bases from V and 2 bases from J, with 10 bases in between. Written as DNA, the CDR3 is TGTGCCAGCAGCCCAACAGGCACCAAAAACATTCAGTACTTC. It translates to CASSPTGTKNIQYF.

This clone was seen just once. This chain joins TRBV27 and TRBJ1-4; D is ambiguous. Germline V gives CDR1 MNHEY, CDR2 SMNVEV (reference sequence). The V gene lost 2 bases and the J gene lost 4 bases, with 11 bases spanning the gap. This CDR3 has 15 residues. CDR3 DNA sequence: TGTGCCAGCAGTTTAACATGGCAGTATAATGAAAAACTGTTTTTT. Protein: CASSLTWQYNEKLFF.

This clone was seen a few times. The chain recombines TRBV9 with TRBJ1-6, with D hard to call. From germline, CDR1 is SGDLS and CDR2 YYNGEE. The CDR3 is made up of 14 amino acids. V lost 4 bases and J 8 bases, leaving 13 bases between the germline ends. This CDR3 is CASSPQVEDSPLHF. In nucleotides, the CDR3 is TGTGCCAGCAGCCCACAAGTGGAAGATTCACCCCTCCACTTT. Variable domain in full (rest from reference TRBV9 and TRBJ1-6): DSGVTQTPKHLITATGQRVTLRCSPRSGDLSVYWYQQSLDQGLQFLIQYYNGEERAKGNILERFSAQQFPDLHSELNLSSLELGDSALYFCASSPQVEDSPLHFGNGTRLTVT.

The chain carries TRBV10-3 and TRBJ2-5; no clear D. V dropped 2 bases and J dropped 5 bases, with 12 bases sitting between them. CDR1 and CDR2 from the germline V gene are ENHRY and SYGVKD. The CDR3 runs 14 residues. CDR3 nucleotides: TGTGCCATCAGTGAGAATATAGACGGGGAGACCCAGTACTTC. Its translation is CAISENIDGETQYF.

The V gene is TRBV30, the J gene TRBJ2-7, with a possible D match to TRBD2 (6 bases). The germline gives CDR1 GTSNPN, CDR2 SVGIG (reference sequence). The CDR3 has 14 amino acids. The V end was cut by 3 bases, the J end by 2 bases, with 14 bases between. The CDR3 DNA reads TGTGCCTGGAGGGGGGTTAGCGGCACCTACGAGCAGTACTTC. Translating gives CAWRGVSGTYEQYF. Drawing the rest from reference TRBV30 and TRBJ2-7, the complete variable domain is SQTIHQWPATLVQPVGSPLSLECTVEGTSNPNLYWYRQAAGRGLQLLFYSVGIGQISSEVPQNLSASRPQDRQFILSSKKLLLSDSGFYLCAWRGVSGTYEQYFGPGTRLTVT.

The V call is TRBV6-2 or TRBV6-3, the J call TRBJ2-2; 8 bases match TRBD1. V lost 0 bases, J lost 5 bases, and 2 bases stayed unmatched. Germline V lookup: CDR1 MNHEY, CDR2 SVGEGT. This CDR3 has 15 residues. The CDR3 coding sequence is TGTGCCAGCAGTTACTCGACAGGGGTGACCGGGGAGCTGTTTTTT. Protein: CASSYSTGVTGELFF.

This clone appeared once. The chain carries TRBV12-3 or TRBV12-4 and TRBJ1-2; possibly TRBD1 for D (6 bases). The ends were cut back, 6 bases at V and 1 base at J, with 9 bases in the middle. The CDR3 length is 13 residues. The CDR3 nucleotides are TGTGCCAGCAGCTTACAGGGTAACTATGGCTACACCTTC. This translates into CASSLQGNYGYTF.

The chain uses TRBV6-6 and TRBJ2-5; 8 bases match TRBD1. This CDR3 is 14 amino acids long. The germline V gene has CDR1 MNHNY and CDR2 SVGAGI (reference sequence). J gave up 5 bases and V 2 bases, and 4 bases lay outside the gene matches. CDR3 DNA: TGTGCCAGCAGTTACCAGGGGGCGCGGGAGACCCAGTACTTC. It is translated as CASSYQGARETQYF.

The CDR3 region is CASSQDLTSGSNEQFF. As DNA, the CDR3 is TGTGCCAGCAGCCAAGATTTGACTAGCGGGAGCAATGAGCAGTTCTTC. This sequence joins TRBV4-2 and TRBJ2-1; 12 nucleotides match TRBD2. The CDR3 sequence is 16 residues long. Germline V gene data show CDR1 as LGHNA and CDR2 as YNFKEQ. The J segment lost 6 bases and the V segment lost 0 bases, leaving 3 bases of the junction unmatched.

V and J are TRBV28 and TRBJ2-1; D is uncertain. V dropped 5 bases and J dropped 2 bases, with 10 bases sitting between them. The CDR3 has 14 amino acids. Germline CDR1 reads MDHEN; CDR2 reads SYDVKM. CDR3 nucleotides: TGTGCCAGCAGTCCCCCAGGAACCTACAATGAGCAGTTCTTC. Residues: CASSPPGTYNEQFF. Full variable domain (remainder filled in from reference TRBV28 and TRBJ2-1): DVKVTQSSRYLVKRTGEKVFLECVQDMDHENMFWYRQDPGLGLRLIYFSYDVKMKEKGDIPEGYSVSREKKERFSLILESASTNQTSMYLCASSPPGTYNEQFFGPGTRLTVL.

The CDR3 region has the DNA TGTGCCAGCAGTGAACTGGCTGAGTTGGGAGCTTTCTTT. It codes for CASSELAELGAFF. The chain combines TRBV2 with TRBJ1-1; D not certain. Trimming removed 2 bases from V and 10 bases from J, with 14 bases in between. The germline V gene has CDR1 SNHLY and CDR2 FYNNEI. The CDR3 length is 13 residues.

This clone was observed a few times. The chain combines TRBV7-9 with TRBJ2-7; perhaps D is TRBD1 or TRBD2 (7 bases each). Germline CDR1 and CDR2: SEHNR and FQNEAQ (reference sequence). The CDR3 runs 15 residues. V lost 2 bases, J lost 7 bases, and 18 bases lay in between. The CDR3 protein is CASSLLPGGASEQYF. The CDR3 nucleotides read TGTGCCAGCAGCTTACTACCAGGGGGGGCGAGTGAGCAGTACTTC.